This T cell receptor (beta chain) stems from a study of blood T cell repertoires in COVID-19. The wider study: There were acute and convalescent COVID-19 samples, and they came from the United States, Italy and Spain. Sample material is recorded as cDNA or gDNA derived from T cells, B-cell-depleted T cells, or PBMCs.

Per the authors' pipeline: Quantification of nucleated cells was approximated via reference gene primer amplification. Clones were read by immunoSEQ multiplex PCR, and TCRdb kept only the in-frame ones, dropping some. Clone size and V and J calls were adopted from that table, with D and trimming inferred from the DNA. The data contain about 280,000 clones, 65% to 90% of them singletons. The CDR3 is made up of 10 amino acids. Losses at the gene ends were 9 bases for V and 6 bases for J; bases not matched to a gene: 1. Germline V gene sequence: CDR1 MNHEY, CDR2 SVGAGI. The sequence came from a man in his fifties or sixties with active or convalescent COVID-19. V and J are TRBV6-5 and TRBJ2-7; 8 bases align to TRBD2. Specimen: peripheral blood. CDR3 loop: CASRGGEQYF. For the CDR3, the DNA is TGTGCCAGTCGGGGGGGCGAGCAGTACTTC.